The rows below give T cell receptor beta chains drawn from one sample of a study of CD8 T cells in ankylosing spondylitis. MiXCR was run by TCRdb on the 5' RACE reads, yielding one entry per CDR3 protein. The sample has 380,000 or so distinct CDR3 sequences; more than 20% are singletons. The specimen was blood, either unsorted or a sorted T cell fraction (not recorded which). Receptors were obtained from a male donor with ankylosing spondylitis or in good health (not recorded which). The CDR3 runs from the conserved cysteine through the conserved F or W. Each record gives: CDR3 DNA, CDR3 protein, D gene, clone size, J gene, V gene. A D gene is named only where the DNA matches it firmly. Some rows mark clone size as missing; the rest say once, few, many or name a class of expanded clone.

CDR3nt: TGTGCCAGCAGCCGAAGCGGGGGGGCCCACAATGAGCAGTTCTTC
CDR3aa: CASSRSGGAHNEQFF
d_gene: TRBD2
abundance: -
j_gene: TRBJ2-1
v_gene: TRBV7-9

CDR3nt: TGCGCCAGCAGCCAGGTTCCCGGACTAGCGGGGACAGATACGCAGTATTTT
CDR3aa: CASSQVPGLAGTDTQYF
d_gene: TRBD2
abundance: -
j_gene: TRBJ2-3
v_gene: TRBV4-1

CDR3nt: TGTGCCAGCAGTTACTCGATTGTTAGGGGGCACGATACGCAGTATTTT
CDR3aa: CASSYSIVRGHDTQYF
d_gene: TRBD1
abundance: -
j_gene: TRBJ2-3
v_gene: TRBV6-2/TRBV6-3

CDR3nt: TGTGCCAGCAGCTTAAGCCCCTCGGATAATCCCTACGAGCAGTACTTC
CDR3aa: CASSLSPSDNPYEQYF
d_gene: -
abundance: -
j_gene: TRBJ2-7
v_gene: TRBV7-9

CDR3nt: TGTGCCAGCACCCTTTCACAGGGTTACGAGCAGTACTTC
CDR3aa: CASTLSQGYEQYF
d_gene: -
abundance: -
j_gene: TRBJ2-7
v_gene: TRBV11-2

CDR3nt: TGCAGTGCTAGAGATCTCCAGCGGGGGCACACCGGGGAGCTGTTTTTT
CDR3aa: CSARDLQRGHTGELFF
d_gene: TRBD2
abundance: -
j_gene: TRBJ2-2
v_gene: TRBV20-1

CDR3nt: TGTGCCAGCACCGACCCCGGATTAGGGACCTACGAGCAGTACTTC
CDR3aa: CASTDPGLGTYEQYF
d_gene: -
abundance: -
j_gene: TRBJ2-7
v_gene: TRBV11-2

CDR3nt: TGCAGCGTTATGGGGTTGGGCTCCTACAATGAGCAGTTCTTC
CDR3aa: CSVMGLGSYNEQFF
d_gene: -
abundance: few
j_gene: TRBJ2-1
v_gene: TRBV29-1

CDR3nt: TGTGCCAGCAGCTCAGCGGGGGGGCTGGAGACCCAGTACTTC
CDR3aa: CASSSAGGLETQYF
d_gene: TRBD2
abundance: -
j_gene: TRBJ2-5
v_gene: TRBV3-1

CDR3nt: TGTGCCACCAGTGGAGGGACAGGGAGTTCCGAGCAGTACTTC
CDR3aa: CATSGGTGSSEQYF
d_gene: TRBD1
abundance: -
j_gene: TRBJ2-7
v_gene: TRBV24-1

CDR3nt: TGTGCCAGCAGTCCTCATGGGAGCTCCTACGAGCAGTACTTC
CDR3aa: CASSPHGSSYEQYF
d_gene: -
abundance: few
j_gene: TRBJ2-7
v_gene: TRBV12-3/TRBV12-4

CDR3nt: TGTGCCAGCAGCCAAGATTGGGAGGGGGCCTCATTCCAAGAGACCCAGTACTTC
CDR3aa: CASSQDWEGASFQETQYF
d_gene: -
abundance: -
j_gene: TRBJ2-5
v_gene: TRBV4-2

CDR3nt: TGCAGTGCCCCGGCGGCTTCAGGGGGCGATTACGAGCAGTACTTC
CDR3aa: CSAPAASGGDYEQYF
d_gene: TRBD1
abundance: -
j_gene: TRBJ2-7
v_gene: TRBV20-1

CDR3nt: TGTGCCAGCAGCGCCTCGGGACTAGCTGCAGATACGCAGTATTTT
CDR3aa: CASSASGLAADTQYF
d_gene: TRBD2
abundance: few
j_gene: TRBJ2-3
v_gene: TRBV9

CDR3nt: TGTGCCAGCAGCTTACTAGCTAGGACTGTGAATACCGGGGAGCTGTTTTTT
CDR3aa: CASSLLARTVNTGELFF
d_gene: -
abundance: -
j_gene: TRBJ2-2
v_gene: TRBV7-6

CDR3nt: TGTGCCAGCAGTTTAGGTTACGGGACAGGGGCCCCTGAAGCTTTCTTT
CDR3aa: CASSLGYGTGAPEAFF
d_gene: TRBD1
abundance: -
j_gene: TRBJ1-1
v_gene: TRBV12-3/TRBV12-4

CDR3nt: TGTGCCAGCAGTGAAGTCTGGTCTCCTAGGTACGAGCAGTACTTC
CDR3aa: CASSEVWSPRYEQYF
d_gene: -
abundance: -
j_gene: TRBJ2-7
v_gene: TRBV6-1

CDR3nt: TGCAGTGCTAGGGGACTAGCGGGGCGAGAGACCCAGTACTTC
CDR3aa: CSARGLAGRETQYF
d_gene: TRBD2
abundance: -
j_gene: TRBJ2-5
v_gene: TRBV20-1

CDR3nt: TGCAGCGTGGTCGCTGGGACAGAGAACACCGGGGAGCTGTTTTTT
CDR3aa: CSVVAGTENTGELFF
d_gene: TRBD1
abundance: -
j_gene: TRBJ2-2
v_gene: TRBV29-1

CDR3nt: TGTGCCAGCAGCGCCGAAGGGAACGCCGGGGAGCTGTTTTTT
CDR3aa: CASSAEGNAGELFF
d_gene: -
abundance: -
j_gene: TRBJ2-2
v_gene: TRBV9

CDR3nt: TGTGCCAGCAGTGAAGGGGGGGGCCCGCACGAGCAGTACTTC
CDR3aa: CASSEGGGPHEQYF
d_gene: -
abundance: few
j_gene: TRBJ2-7
v_gene: TRBV2

CDR3nt: TGTGCCAGCAGTTTAAGCACAAACAATGAGCAGTTCTTC
CDR3aa: CASSLSTNNEQFF
d_gene: -
abundance: -
j_gene: TRBJ2-1
v_gene: TRBV27

CDR3nt: TGTGCCAGCAGTTTGGGGTGGAGCTCCTATAATTCACCCCTCCACTTT
CDR3aa: CASSLGWSSYNSPLHF
d_gene: -
abundance: -
j_gene: TRBJ1-6
v_gene: TRBV12-3/TRBV12-4

CDR3nt: TGCGCCAGCAGCTTGGGCGAGGACTTAGGCAATGAGCAGTTCTTC
CDR3aa: CASSLGEDLGNEQFF
d_gene: -
abundance: -
j_gene: TRBJ2-1
v_gene: TRBV5-1

CDR3nt: TGTGCCAGTAGTACGCCGACGGACAGGGGGGAGGACAATGAGCAGTTCTTC
CDR3aa: CASSTPTDRGEDNEQFF
d_gene: TRBD1
abundance: once
j_gene: TRBJ2-1
v_gene: TRBV19

CDR3nt: TGTGCCAGCAGTCCCACTCGGTCTTCTGGGGCCAACGTCCTGACTTTC
CDR3aa: CASSPTRSSGANVLTF
d_gene: -
abundance: few
j_gene: TRBJ2-6
v_gene: TRBV28

CDR3nt: TGTGCCAGCAGCGACGCCGGGACAGGGTTGAAAAATACGCAGTATTTT
CDR3aa: CASSDAGTGLKNTQYF
d_gene: TRBD1
abundance: few
j_gene: TRBJ2-3
v_gene: TRBV2

CDR3nt: TGTGCCAGCAGCCAGGGGGGGGTGTCCACCTTC
CDR3aa: CASSQGGVSTF
d_gene: -
abundance: -
j_gene: TRBJ1-2
v_gene: TRBV4-2

CDR3nt: TGTGCCAGCTCGGAGAGGGATAGCGGCACAGATACGCAGTATTTT
CDR3aa: CASSERDSGTDTQYF
d_gene: -
abundance: few
j_gene: TRBJ2-3
v_gene: TRBV6-1

CDR3nt: TGCGCCAGCAGCCAAGGTCGGGAAAAAAACATTCAGTACTTC
CDR3aa: CASSQGREKNIQYF
d_gene: -
abundance: -
j_gene: TRBJ2-4
v_gene: TRBV4-1

CDR3nt: TGTGCCAGCAGCTTGGCAGGGGGCTCTGGAAACACCATATATTTT
CDR3aa: CASSLAGGSGNTIYF
d_gene: TRBD1
abundance: -
j_gene: TRBJ1-3
v_gene: TRBV7-3

CDR3nt: TGTGCCAGCAGCACCGCCTTAGTTGGTGAGCAGTTCTTC
CDR3aa: CASSTALVGEQFF
d_gene: -
abundance: few
j_gene: TRBJ2-1
v_gene: TRBV7-9

CDR3nt: TGTGCCAGCAGTGACGGCGGGGGAGGGTACAATGAGCAGTTCTTC
CDR3aa: CASSDGGGGYNEQFF
d_gene: TRBD2
abundance: once
j_gene: TRBJ2-1
v_gene: TRBV6-4

CDR3nt: TGTGCCAGCAGCTTAGGGTTTCAGGGTCACTCATCCAATGAGCAGTTCTTC
CDR3aa: CASSLGFQGHSSNEQFF
d_gene: -
abundance: few
j_gene: TRBJ2-1
v_gene: TRBV7-9

CDR3nt: TGCAGCGGTTACGGGACGCAAACCTACGAGCAGTACTTC
CDR3aa: CSGYGTQTYEQYF
d_gene: -
abundance: -
j_gene: TRBJ2-7
v_gene: TRBV29-1

CDR3nt: TGTGCCAGCAGCTCCCCCGATTCTGGGGCCAACGTCCTGACTTTC
CDR3aa: CASSSPDSGANVLTF
d_gene: -
abundance: many
j_gene: TRBJ2-6
v_gene: TRBV12-3/TRBV12-4